These 18 T cell receptor beta chains share one sample of origin, sequenced in a study of response to subunit inactivated influenza vaccine. TCRdb processed the RT-PCR reads anew with MiXCR; each CDR3 protein has one entry. The sample has 500,000 to 600,000 distinct CDR3 sequences; approximately 14% are singletons. The sample was PBMCs from blood, taken roughly 12 days after vaccination. These receptors came from a man aged 50 or older who received an inactivated influenza vaccine.

This clonotype has just a few counts. V usage is TRBV4-1 and J usage is TRBJ1-2; 11 bases match TRBD1. This CDR3 has 19 residues. Per germline, CDR1 MGHRA and CDR2 YSYEKL. V trimming: 1 base; J trimming: 4 bases; junction bases outside the gene matches: 14. The chain's CDR3 is CASSQGWGADRGRSYGYTF. For the CDR3, the DNA is TGCGCCAGCAGCCAAGGATGGGGCGCGGACAGGGGGCGCAGCTATGGCTACACCTTC.

This clonotype came up a few times. V and J are TRBV20-1 and TRBJ2-5; TRBD1 matches at 8 bases. The germline gives CDR1 DFQATT, CDR2 SNEGSKA (reference sequence). The CDR3 runs 13 residues. The V segment lost 6 bases and the J segment 2 bases; nucleotides outside the gene matches: 5. As DNA, the CDR3 is TGCAGTGCAACCGGGACAGGTCAAGAGACCCAGTACTTC. Amino acids: CSATGTGQETQYF.

This clonotype was recorded at least ten times. This chain uses TRBV10-2 with TRBJ1-2; no clear D gene. CDR1 is WSHSY, CDR2 SAAADI, per germline. Trimming pared 10 bases from V and 1 base from J, leaving 16 bases between. This CDR3 spans 14 amino acids. The CDR3 sequence: CATAGAGINYGYTF. The CDR3 nucleotides read TGCGCCACCGCGGGCGCGGGGATTAACTATGGCTACACCTTC.

The chain couples TRBV7-9 to TRBJ1-1, with D possibly TRBD1 on 5 matching bases. Per germline, CDR1 SEHNR and CDR2 FQNEAQ (reference sequence). The length of the CDR3 is 14 residues. V was trimmed by 5 bases and J by 0 bases, leaving 10 bases between them. This chain's CDR3 is CASSRGELNTEAFF. CDR3 sequence (DNA): TGTGCCAGCAGCCGAGGGGAACTGAACACTGAAGCTTTCTTT.

This clonotype came up a few times. The rearrangement joins TRBV7-2 to TRBJ2-7; no definite D call. The ends were cut back, 0 bases at V and 7 bases at J, with 19 bases in the middle. Germline lookup yields CDR1 SGHTA and CDR2 FQGNSA. The CDR3 contains 16 residues. CDR3 DNA: TGTGCCAGCAGCTTAGCATGGAAATGGGCCAGTGGAGAGCAGTACTTC. Its protein is CASSLAWKWASGEQYF.

This clonotype was recorded a few times. CDR3 loop: CASRPNAGVGYEQYF. The CDR3, as DNA: TGTGCCAGCAGACCGAACGCGGGAGTAGGCTACGAGCAGTACTTC. This rearrangement joins TRBV27 to TRBJ2-7; 7 bases are a match to TRBD2. The V gene end was trimmed by 6 bases and the J gene end by 3 bases; junction bases not matched to a gene: 11. Germline V gene lookup returns CDR1 MNHEY and CDR2 SMNVEV (reference sequence). The CDR3 has 15 amino acids.

The rearrangement uses TRBV4-1 and TRBJ2-7; D is possibly TRBD2 (6 bases). Trimming stripped 4 bases from V and 2 bases from J, with 21 bases between. The CDR3 runs 17 residues. The germline gives CDR1 MGHRA, CDR2 YSYEKL. DNA of the CDR3: TGCGCCAGCAGCCCAACCTACAGCGGACTACTTACCTACGAGCAGTACTTC. Protein sequence: CASSPTYSGLLTYEQYF.

The CDR3 DNA sequence: TGCAGTGCTCCACTGCGTTACAATGAGCAGTTCTTC. It is translated as CSAPLRYNEQFF. This chain links TRBV20-1 with TRBJ2-1; no definite D call. Germline V CDR1 and CDR2: DFQATT, SNEGSKA (reference sequence). This CDR3 region has 12 residues. V lost 5 bases and J 4 bases, leaving 9 bases between the germline ends.

The V call is TRBV18, the J call TRBJ2-7; 11 positions agree with TRBD2. J gave up 6 bases and V 3 bases, and 7 bases lay outside the gene matches. Germline V CDR1 and CDR2: KGHSH, LQKENI. The CDR3 extends over 15 amino acids. The DNA for the CDR3 is TGTGCCAGCTCACCGATAGCGGGAGGGCCCTCCGAGCAGTACTTC. Protein sequence: CASSPIAGGPSEQYF.

The chain uses TRBV7-9 and TRBJ2-3; 7 positions match TRBD1. There are 15 residues in the CDR3. Per germline, CDR1 SEHNR and CDR2 FQNEAQ (reference sequence). V lost 3 bases to trimming and J lost 3 bases; unmatched junction nucleotides: 6. CDR3 protein: CASSFRQGETDTQYF. The CDR3 DNA is TGTGCCAGCAGCTTTAGACAGGGCGAAACAGATACGCAGTATTTT.

The chain joins TRBV5-1 to TRBJ2-1; 9 nucleotides agree with TRBD2. This CDR3 contains 19 residues. Germline-derived CDR1 and CDR2 are SGHRS and YFSETQ. Losses at the gene ends were 0 bases for V and 2 bases for J; bases not matched to a gene: 12. The CDR3 reads CASSLELAGLKRAYNEQFF. The CDR3 nucleotides read TGCGCCAGCAGCTTGGAACTAGCGGGTCTAAAAAGGGCCTACAATGAGCAGTTCTTC.

This clonotype was counted between two and nine times. The chain couples TRBV12-3 or TRBV12-4 to TRBJ2-5; TRBD1 matches at 9 bases. Unmatched junction bases numbered 12, after V lost 6 bases and J lost 7 bases. The length of the CDR3 is 15 residues. CDR3 in amino acids: CASSVGPGQGGTQYF. In nucleotides, the CDR3 is TGTGCCAGCAGCGTCGGACCGGGACAGGGAGGGACCCAGTACTTC.

This clonotype was counted only a few times. The gene calls are TRBV12-3 or TRBV12-4 and TRBJ2-4; the D gene is possibly TRBD1 (5 bases). The CDR3 spans 14 residues. Trimming stripped 0 bases from V and 8 bases from J, with 11 bases between. The CDR3, as DNA: TGTGCCAGCAGTTTAGCGAGGACCAGGGACATTCAGTACTTC. As protein: CASSLARTRDIQYF.

V gene TRBV28 combines with J gene TRBJ2-3; D is perhaps TRBD2 (6 bases). The CDR3 is 16 amino acids. Per the germline V gene, CDR1 is MDHEN and CDR2 is SYDVKM. Trimming took off 6 bases at V and 5 bases at J, with 21 bases between the two ends. The chain's CDR3 is CASSRPPGTGGDTQYF. CDR3 DNA sequence: TGTGCCAGCAGCAGACCGCCGGGAACCGGGGGAGATACGCAGTATTTT.

In this sample, this clonotype turned up a few times. The chain carries TRBV5-1 and TRBJ1-1; D perhaps matches TRBD1 (6 bases). The CDR3 runs 14 residues. V was clipped by 4 bases and J by 5 bases, with 15 bases between them. Germline V gives CDR1 SGHRS, CDR2 YFSETQ. Here the CDR3 reads CASSATGSLTEAFF. In DNA, the CDR3 is TGCGCCAGCAGCGCAACAGGGTCTCTTACTGAAGCTTTCTTT.

There are a few counts of this clonotype. The CDR3: CASSHLFGRPYEQYF. The CDR3 DNA reads as TGTGCCAGCAGCCACCTCTTTGGGAGACCATACGAGCAGTACTTC. The chain carries TRBV3-1 and TRBJ2-7; D possibly corresponds to TRBD2 (5 bases). CDR1 and CDR2 from the germline V gene are LGHDT and YNNKEL (reference sequence). CDR3 length equals 15 residues. The germline V and J ends were trimmed by 3 bases and 4 bases, with 16 bases remaining between them.

Only a few counts were recorded for this clonotype. The chain joins TRBV28 to TRBJ2-5; the D gene is possibly TRBD1 (6 bases). The CDR3 has 14 residues. Germline V lookup: CDR1 MDHEN, CDR2 SYDVKM. Trimming pared 3 bases from V and 4 bases from J, leaving 12 bases between. The CDR3 is CASSLPTGLETQYF. The CDR3 nucleotides are TGTGCCAGCAGTTTGCCTACAGGGCTAGAGACCCAGTACTTC.

This clonotype has only a few counts. The J gene is TRBJ1-1, the V gene TRBV9; TRBD1 agrees at 7 bases. The CDR3 has 14 residues. Per the germline V gene, CDR1 is SGDLS and CDR2 is YYNGEE. V lost 3 bases to trimming and J lost 5 bases; unmatched junction nucleotides: 7. CDR3 coding DNA: TGTGCCAGCAGCGGAATCAGGGGGGAGACTGAAGCTTTCTTT. Residues: CASSGIRGETEAFF.